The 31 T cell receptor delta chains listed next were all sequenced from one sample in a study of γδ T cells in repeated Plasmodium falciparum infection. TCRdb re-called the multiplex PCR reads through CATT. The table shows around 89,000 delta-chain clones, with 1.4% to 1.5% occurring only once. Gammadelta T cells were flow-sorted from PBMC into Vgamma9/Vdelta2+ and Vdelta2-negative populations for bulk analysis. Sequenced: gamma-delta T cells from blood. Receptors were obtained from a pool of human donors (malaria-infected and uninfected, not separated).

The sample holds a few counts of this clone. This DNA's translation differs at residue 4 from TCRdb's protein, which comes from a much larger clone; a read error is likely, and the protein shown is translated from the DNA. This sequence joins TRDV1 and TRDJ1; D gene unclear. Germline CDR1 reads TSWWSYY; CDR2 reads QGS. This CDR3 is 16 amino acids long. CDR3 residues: CALEEGESAWVPGLIF. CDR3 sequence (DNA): TGTGCTCTTGAGGAAGGAGAATCCGCGTGGGTACCCGGACTCATCTTT.

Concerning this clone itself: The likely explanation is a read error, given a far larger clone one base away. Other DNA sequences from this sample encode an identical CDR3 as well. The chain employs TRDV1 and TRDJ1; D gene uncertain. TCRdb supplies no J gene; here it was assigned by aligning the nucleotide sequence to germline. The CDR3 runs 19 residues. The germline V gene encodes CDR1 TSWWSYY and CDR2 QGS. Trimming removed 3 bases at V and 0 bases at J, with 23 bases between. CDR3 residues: CALGERFTLTLVYTDKLIF. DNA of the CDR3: TGTGCTCTTGGGGAGCGATTTACTCTAACCCTCGTGTACACCGATAAACTCATCTTT.

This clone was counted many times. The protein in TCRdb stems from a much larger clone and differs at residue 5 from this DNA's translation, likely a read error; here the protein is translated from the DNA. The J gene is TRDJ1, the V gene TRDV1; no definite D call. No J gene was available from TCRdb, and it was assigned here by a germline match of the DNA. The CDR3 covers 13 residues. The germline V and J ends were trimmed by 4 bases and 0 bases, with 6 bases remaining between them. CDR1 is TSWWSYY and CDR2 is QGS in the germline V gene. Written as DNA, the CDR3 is TGTGCTCTTGGGGGAGCCTACACCGATAAACTCATCTTT. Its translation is CALGGAYTDKLIF.

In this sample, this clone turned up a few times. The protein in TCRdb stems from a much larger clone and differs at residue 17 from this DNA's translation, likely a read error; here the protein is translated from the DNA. CDR3 amino acids: CACDTSTGGLYSWDTRRMFF. For the CDR3, the DNA is TGTGCCTGTGACACATCTACTGGGGGATTATACTCCTGGGACACCCGACGGATGTTTTTC. The chain uses TRDV2 and TRDJ3, with 10 nucleotides matching TRDD3. Here the J gene was assigned by germline matching of the DNA, as TCRdb has none. CDR1 GEAIGNYY and CDR2 EKD come from the germline V gene. The CDR3 length is 20 residues.

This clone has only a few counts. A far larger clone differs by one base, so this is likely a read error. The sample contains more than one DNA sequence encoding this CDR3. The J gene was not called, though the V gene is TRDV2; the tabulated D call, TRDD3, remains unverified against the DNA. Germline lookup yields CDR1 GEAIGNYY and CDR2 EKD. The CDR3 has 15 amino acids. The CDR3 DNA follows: TGTGCCTGTGACCCCCTGGGGAGCGGACGCGATAAACTTATCTTT. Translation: CACDPLGSGRDKLIF.

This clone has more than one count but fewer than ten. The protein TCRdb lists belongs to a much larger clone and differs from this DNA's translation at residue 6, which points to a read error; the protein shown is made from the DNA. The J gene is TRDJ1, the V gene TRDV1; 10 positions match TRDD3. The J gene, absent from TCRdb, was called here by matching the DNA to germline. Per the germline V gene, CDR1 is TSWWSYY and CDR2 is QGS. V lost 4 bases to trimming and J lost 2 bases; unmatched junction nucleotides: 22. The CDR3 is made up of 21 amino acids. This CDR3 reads CALGALFLRTPLGDKTDKLIF. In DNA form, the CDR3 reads TGTGCTCTTGGGGCCCTCTTCCTACGAACCCCTCTGGGGGATAAAACCGATAAACTCATCTTT.

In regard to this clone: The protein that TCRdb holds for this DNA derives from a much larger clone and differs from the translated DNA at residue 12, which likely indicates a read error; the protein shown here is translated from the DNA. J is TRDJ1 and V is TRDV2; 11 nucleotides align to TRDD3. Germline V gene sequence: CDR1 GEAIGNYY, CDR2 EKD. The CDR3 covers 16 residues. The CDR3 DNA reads TGTGCCTGTGACTTACTGGGGGATAGGTACACCAATAAACTCATCTTT. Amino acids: CACDLLGDRYTNKLIF.

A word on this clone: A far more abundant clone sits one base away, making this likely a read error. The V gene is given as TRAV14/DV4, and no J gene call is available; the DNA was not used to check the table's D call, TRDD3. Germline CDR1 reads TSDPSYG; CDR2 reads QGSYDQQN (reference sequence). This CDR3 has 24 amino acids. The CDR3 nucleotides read TGTGCAATGAGAGAGACCCTTAGGAGGCCGTCGTACTGGGAACGGACACATTACACCGATAAACTCATCTTC. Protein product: CAMRETLRRPSYWERTHYTDKLIF.

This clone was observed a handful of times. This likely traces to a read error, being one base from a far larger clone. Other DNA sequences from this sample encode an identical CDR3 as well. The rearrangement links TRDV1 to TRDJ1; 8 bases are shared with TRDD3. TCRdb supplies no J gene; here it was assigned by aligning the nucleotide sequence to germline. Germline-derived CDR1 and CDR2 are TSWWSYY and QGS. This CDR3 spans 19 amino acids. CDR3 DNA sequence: TGTGCCCTTGGGGTACTAACTGGGGGGCGACCCGATTACACCGATAAACTCATCTTT. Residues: CALGVLTGGRPDYTDKLIF.

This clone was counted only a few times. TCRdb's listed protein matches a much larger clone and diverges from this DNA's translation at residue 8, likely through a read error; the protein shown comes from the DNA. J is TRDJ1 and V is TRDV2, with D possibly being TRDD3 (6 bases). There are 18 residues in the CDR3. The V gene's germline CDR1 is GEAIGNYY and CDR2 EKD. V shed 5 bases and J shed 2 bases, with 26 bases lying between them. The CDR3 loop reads CACVSLRLAVLGTDKLIF. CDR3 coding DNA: TGTGCCTGTGTCTCTCTGCGGTTAGCAGTCCTGGGGACCGATAAACTCATCTTT.

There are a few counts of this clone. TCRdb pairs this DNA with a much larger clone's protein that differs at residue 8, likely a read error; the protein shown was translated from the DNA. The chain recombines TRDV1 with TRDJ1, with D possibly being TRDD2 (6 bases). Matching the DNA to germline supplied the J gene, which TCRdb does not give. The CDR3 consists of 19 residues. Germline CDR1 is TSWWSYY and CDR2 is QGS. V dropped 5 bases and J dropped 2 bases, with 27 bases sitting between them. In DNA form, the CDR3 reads TGTGCTCTTGGGCCCCGAATCCTCCTACTTAAGGGATTAACCGATAAACTCATCTTT. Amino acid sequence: CALGPRILLLKGLTDKLIF.

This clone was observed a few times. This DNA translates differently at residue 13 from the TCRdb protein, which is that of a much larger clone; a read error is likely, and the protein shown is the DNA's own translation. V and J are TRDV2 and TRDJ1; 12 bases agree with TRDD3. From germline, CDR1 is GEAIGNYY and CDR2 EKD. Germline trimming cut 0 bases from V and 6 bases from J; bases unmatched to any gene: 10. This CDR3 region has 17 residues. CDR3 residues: CACDTGYWGIQPNKLIF. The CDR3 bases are TGTGCCTGTGACACCGGCTACTGGGGGATACAACCCAATAAACTCATCTTT.

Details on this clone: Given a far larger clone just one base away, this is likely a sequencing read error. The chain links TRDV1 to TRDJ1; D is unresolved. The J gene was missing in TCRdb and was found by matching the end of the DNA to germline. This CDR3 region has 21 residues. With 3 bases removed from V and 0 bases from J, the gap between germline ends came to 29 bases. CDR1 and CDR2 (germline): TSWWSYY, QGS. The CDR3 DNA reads TGTGCTCTTGGGGACATTCCACTATCCATTGGCCGAACGGGGTACACCGATAAACTCATCTTT. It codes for CALGDIPLSIGRTGYTDKLIF.

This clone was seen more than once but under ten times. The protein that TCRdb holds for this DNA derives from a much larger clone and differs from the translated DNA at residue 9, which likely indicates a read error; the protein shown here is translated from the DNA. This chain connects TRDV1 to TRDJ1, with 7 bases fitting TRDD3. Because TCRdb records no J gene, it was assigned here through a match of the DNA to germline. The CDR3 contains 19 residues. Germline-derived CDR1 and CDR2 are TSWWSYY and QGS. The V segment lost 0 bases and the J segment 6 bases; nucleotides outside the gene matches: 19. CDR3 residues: CALGELTALRWWGSHKLIF. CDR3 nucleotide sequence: TGTGCTCTTGGGGAACTTACGGCCCTGAGATGGTGGGGGAGTCATAAACTCATCTTT.

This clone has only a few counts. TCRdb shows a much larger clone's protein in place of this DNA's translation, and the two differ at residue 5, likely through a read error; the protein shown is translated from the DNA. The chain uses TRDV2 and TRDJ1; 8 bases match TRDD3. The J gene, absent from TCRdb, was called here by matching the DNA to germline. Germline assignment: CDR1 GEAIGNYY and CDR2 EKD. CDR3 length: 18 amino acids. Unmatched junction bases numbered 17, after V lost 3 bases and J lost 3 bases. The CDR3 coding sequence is TGTGCCTGTGACGCCCTTTCGGACTGGGGGGAAAGCCCCGATAAACTCATCTTT. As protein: CACDALSDWGESPDKLIF.

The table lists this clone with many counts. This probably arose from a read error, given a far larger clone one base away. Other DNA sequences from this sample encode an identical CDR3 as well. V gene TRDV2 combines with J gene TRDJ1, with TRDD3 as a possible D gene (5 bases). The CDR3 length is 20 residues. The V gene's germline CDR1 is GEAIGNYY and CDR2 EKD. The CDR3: CACDTVKGTSRISYTDKLIF. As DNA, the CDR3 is TGTGCCTGCGACACCGTGAAGGGGACTTCAAGGATCTCGTACACCGATAAACTCATCTTT.

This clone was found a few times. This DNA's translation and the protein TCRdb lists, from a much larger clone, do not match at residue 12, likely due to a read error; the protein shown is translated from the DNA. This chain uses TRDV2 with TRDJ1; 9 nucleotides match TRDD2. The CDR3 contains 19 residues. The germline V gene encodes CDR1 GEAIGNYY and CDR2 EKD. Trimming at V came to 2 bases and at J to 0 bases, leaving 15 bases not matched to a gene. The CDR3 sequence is CACDIVLPTGDPHTDKLIF. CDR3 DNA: TGTGCCTGTGACATTGTCCTTCCTACCGGGGATCCCCACACCGATAAACTCATCTTT.

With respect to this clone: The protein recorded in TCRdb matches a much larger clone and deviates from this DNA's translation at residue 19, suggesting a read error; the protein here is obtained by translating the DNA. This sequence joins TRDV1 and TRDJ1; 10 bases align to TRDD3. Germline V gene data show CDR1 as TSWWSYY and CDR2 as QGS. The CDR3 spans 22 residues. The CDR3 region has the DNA TGTGCTCTTGGGGAACTTGGCCCTCTCAAAGTACTGGGGGATCCGAACACCGATAACCTCATCTTT. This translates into CALGELGPLKVLGDPNTDNLIF.

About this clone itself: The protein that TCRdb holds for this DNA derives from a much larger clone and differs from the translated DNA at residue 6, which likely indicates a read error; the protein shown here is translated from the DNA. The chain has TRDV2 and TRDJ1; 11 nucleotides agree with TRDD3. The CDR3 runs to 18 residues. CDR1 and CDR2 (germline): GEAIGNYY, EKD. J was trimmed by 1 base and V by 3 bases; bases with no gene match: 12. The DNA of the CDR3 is TGTGCCTGTGACCGGCTCCTACTGGGGGATAGAAGCACCGATAAACTCATCTTT. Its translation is CACDRLLLGDRSTDKLIF.

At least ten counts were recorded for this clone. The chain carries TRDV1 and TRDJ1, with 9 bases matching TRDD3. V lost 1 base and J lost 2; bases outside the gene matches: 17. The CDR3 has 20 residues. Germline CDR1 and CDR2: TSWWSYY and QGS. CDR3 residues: CALGERFYPWGIGRTDKLIF. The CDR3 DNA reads TGTGCTCTTGGGGAACGGTTCTATCCATGGGGGATAGGAAGGACCGATAAACTCATCTTT.

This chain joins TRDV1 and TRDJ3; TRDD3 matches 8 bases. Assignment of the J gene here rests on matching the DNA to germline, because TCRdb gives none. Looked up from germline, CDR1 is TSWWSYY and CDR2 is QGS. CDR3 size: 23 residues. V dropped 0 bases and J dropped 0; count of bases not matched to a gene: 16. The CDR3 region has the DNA TGTGCTCTTGGGGAACTAGCCCTACCTGGACTGGGGGTTAGCTCCTGGGACACCCGACAGATGTTTTTC. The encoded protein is CALGELALPGLGVSSWDTRQMFF.

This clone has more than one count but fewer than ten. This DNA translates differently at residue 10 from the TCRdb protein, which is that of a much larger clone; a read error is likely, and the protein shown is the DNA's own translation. DNA for the CDR3: TGTGCCTGTGACGGGGCTGGGGGACACGCCGATAAACTCATCTTT. It encodes CACDGAGGHADKLIF. The chain recombines TRDV2 with TRDJ1, with 8 bases identical to TRDD3. The J gene, absent from TCRdb, was called here by matching the DNA to germline. Germline CDR1 and CDR2: GEAIGNYY and EKD. CDR3 size: 15 residues. V lost 3 bases, J lost 3 bases, and 8 bases stayed unmatched.

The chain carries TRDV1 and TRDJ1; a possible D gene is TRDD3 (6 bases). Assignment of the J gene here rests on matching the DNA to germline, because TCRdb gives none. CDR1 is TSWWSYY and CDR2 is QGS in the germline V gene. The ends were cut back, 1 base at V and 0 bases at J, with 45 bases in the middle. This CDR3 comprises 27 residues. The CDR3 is CALGEPITSFLRTATGRYPSYTDKLIF. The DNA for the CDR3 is TGTGCTCTTGGGGAACCCATAACCTCCTTCTTACGAACCGCTACTGGGAGATACCCGTCGTACACCGATAAACTCATCTTT.

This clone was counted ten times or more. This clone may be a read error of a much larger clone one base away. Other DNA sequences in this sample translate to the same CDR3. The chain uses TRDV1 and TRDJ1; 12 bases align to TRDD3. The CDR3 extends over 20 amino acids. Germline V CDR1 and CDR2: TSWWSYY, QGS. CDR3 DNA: TGTGCTCTTGGGGATTTTGGACTGGGGGATACAAAAGGGTACACTGATAAACTCATCTTT. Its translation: CALGDFGLGDTKGYTDKLIF.

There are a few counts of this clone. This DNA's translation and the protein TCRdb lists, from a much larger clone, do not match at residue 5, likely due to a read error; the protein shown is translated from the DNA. The CDR3 DNA sequence: TGTGCTCTTGGATCAGAGGGTTCCCTGAGATTCGCCGATAAACTCATCTTT. It translates to CALGSEGSLRFADKLIF. This chain links TRDV1 with TRDJ1; unclear D gene. The CDR3 runs 17 residues. Trimming shortened V by 6 bases and J by 3 bases, and 23 bases separated the two germline ends. CDR1 is TSWWSYY, CDR2 QGS, per germline.

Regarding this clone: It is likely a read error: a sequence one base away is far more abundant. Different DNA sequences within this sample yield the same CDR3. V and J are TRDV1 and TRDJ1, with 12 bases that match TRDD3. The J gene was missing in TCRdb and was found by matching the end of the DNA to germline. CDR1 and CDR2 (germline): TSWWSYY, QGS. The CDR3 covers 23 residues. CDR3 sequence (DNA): TGTGCCCTTGGGGAGATTCCTAGACATTTCGTACTGGGGGATACTCCGTACACCGATAAACTCATCTTT. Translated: CALGEIPRHFVLGDTPYTDKLIF.

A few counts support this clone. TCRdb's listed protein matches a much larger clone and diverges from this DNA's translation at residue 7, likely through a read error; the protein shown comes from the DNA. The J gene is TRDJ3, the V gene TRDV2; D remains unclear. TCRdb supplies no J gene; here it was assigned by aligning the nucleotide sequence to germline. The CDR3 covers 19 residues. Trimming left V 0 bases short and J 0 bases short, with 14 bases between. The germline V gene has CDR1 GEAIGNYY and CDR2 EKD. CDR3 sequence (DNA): TGTGCCTGTGACACCGCCGAGGGAGACCGCTCCTGGGACACCCGACAGATGTTTTTC. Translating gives CACDTAEGDRSWDTRQMFF.

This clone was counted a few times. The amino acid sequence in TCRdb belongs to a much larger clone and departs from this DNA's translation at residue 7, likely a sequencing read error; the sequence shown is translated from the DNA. This CDR3 reads CACDPLPGTYTDKLIF. The CDR3 DNA reads TGTGCCTGTGATCCCTTACCGGGGACGTACACCGATAAACTCATCTTT. The gene calls are TRDV2 and TRDJ1; D possibly corresponds to TRDD3 (5 bases). Because TCRdb records no J gene, it was assigned here through a match of the DNA to germline. Germline V gives CDR1 GEAIGNYY, CDR2 EKD. V was shortened by 4 bases and J by 0 bases, with 17 bases between the two germline ends. This CDR3 is 16 amino acids long.

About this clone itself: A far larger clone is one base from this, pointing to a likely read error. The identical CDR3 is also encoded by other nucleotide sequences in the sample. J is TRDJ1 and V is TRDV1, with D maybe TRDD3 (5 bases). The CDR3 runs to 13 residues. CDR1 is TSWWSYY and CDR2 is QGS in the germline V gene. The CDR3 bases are TGTGCCCTTGGGGAACGCTACACCGATAAACTCATCTTT. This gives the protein CALGERYTDKLIF.

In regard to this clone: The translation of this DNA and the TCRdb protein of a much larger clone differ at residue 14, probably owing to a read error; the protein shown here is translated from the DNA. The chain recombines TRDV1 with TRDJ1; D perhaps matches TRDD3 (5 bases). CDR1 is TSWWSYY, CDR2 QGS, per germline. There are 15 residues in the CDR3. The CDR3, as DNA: TGTGCTCTTGGGGAAATGTCACGATACACCGATAAACTCACCTTT. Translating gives CALGEMSRYTDKLTF.

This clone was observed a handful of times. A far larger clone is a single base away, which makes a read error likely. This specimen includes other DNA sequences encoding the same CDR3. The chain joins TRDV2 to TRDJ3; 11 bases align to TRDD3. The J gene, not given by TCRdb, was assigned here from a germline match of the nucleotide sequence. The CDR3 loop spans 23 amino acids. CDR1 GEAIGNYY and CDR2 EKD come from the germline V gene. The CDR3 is CACDTVDLGDTFVGSWDTRQMFF. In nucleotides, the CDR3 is TGTGCCTGCGACACCGTGGACCTGGGGGATACTTTTGTGGGCTCCTGGGACACCCGACAGATGTTTTTC.